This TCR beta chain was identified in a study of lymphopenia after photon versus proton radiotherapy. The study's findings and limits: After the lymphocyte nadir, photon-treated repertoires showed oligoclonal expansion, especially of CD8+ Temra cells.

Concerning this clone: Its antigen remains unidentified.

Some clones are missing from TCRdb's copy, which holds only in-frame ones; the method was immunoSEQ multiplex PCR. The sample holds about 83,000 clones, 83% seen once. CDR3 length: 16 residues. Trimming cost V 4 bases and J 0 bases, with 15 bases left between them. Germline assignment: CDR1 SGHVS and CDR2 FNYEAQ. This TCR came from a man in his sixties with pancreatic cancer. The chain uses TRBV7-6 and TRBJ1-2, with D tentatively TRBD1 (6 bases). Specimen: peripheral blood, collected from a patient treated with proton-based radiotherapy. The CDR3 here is CASSSIGGATNYGYTF. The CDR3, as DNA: TGTGCCAGCAGCTCCATCGGGGGGGCCACTAACTATGGCTACACCTTC.